A single sample is the source of the 17 T cell receptor beta chains below, sequenced in a study of spatial heterogeneity in lung cancer. Whole-study results and caveats: The study found that expanded intratumoral alpha and beta TCR counts tracked tumor mutation counts.

Regarding time point: sample taken at primary tumor resection. MiXCR was run by TCRdb on the 5' RACE reads, yielding one entry per CDR3 protein. The sample holds several thousand distinct CDR3 sequences, 15% seen once. No antigens are known for them. The sample consisted of lung tumor tissue, taken at surgery. Receptor source: a female donor with early-stage non-small cell lung cancer.

This clonotype rates as medium-sized. This beta chain was picked up by a library intended for alpha chains and is off target, so its count carries little meaning. V gene TRBV7-3 combines with J gene TRBJ2-1; D is unresolved. The germline gives CDR1 SGHTA, CDR2 FQGTGA. V gave up 0 bases and J gave up 2 bases, with 11 bases separating them. The CDR3 extends over 16 amino acids. The CDR3 loop reads CASSLTVGPAYNEQFF. CDR3 nucleotides: TGTGCCAGCAGCTTAACGGTCGGGCCCGCCTACAATGAGCAGTTCTTC. The full variable domain, rest sourced from reference TRBV7-3 and TRBJ2-1, is GAGVSQTPSNKVTEKGKYVELRCDPISGHTALYWYRQSLGQGPEFLIYFQGTGAADDSGLPNDRFFAVRPEGSVSTLKIQRTERGDSAVYLCASSLTVGPAYNEQFFGPGTRLTVL.

In the case of this clonotype: This beta chain is an unintended read in a library built for alpha chains; its size means little. The rearrangement joins TRBV10-3 to TRBJ2-3; D is undetermined. Germline CDR1 and CDR2: ENHRY and SYGVKD. V dropped 6 bases and J dropped 1 base, with 11 bases sitting between them. CDR3 length: 14 residues. DNA of the CDR3: TGTGCCATCAGCCGGGCGTTTGGCACAGATACGCAGTATTTT. As protein: CAISRAFGTDTQYF.

This clonotype is categorized as medium-sized. A library made for alpha chains picked up this beta chain off target, so its size means little. V gene TRBV20-1 combines with J gene TRBJ1-2; perhaps TRBD1 as D (6 bases). This CDR3 region has 13 residues. V was pared by 3 bases and J by 3 bases, with 11 bases between. CDR1 and CDR2 (germline): DFQATT, SNEGSKA (reference sequence). This chain's CDR3 is CSASAGDDYGYTF. The CDR3 DNA reads as TGCAGTGCTAGTGCAGGGGACGACTATGGCTACACCTTC.

Within the sample, this clonotype is medium-sized. Found in a library prepared for alpha chains, this beta chain is an off-target read, and its abundance has little meaning. This chain links TRBV3-1 with TRBJ1-2; the D is unclear. This CDR3 is built from 13 residues. CDR1 LGHDT and CDR2 YNNKEL come from the germline V gene (reference sequence). With 7 bases removed from V and 8 bases from J, the gap between germline ends came to 17 bases. The CDR3 sequence is CASTSTWTGGYTF. In DNA, the CDR3 is TGTGCCAGCACCAGTACTTGGACGGGGGGCTACACCTTC.

There are many counts of this clonotype. This beta chain represents an off-target read in a library built for alpha chains; its size is of limited meaning. The rearrangement links TRBV20-1 to TRBJ2-5; 10 bases are shared with TRBD2. This CDR3 contains 16 residues. Trimming removed 0 bases from V and 3 bases from J; junction bases left unmatched: 7. Germline V gene sequence: CDR1 DFQATT, CDR2 SNEGSKA (reference sequence). In DNA form, the CDR3 reads TGCAGTGCTAGAGATCACCACAGCGGGGGGGAAGAGACCCAGTACTTC. Amino acid sequence: CSARDHHSGGEETQYF.

This clonotype is termed medium-sized (0.01 to 0.1%). This beta chain turned up in a library designed for alpha chains; as an off-target read, its abundance says little. J is TRBJ1-1 and V is TRBV7-9; weak D call: TRBD1 (5 bases). The CDR3 runs to 14 residues. Germline values: CDR1 SEHNR, CDR2 FQNEAQ (reference sequence). V was pared by 5 bases and J by 1 base, with 11 bases between. The CDR3, as DNA: TGTGCCAGCAGCCTAAATACAGGGAACACTGAAGCTTTCTTT. Protein sequence: CASSLNTGNTEAFF.

As concerns this clonotype: Because the library targeted alpha chains, this beta chain is an off-target read whose size means little. This chain links TRBV20-1 with TRBJ2-2; 7 nucleotides align to TRBD2. The CDR3 loop spans 14 amino acids. Germline CDR1 reads DFQATT; CDR2 reads SNEGSKA (reference sequence). V was pared by 3 bases and J by 6 bases, with 7 bases of the junction left unmatched. CDR3 sequence: CSASPRAGAGELFF. DNA of the CDR3: TGCAGTGCTAGTCCCAGGGCGGGAGCCGGGGAGCTGTTTTTT.

By its share, this clonotype is medium-sized. This beta chain lies outside the target of a library built for alpha chains; its clone size means little. The chain has TRBV7-2 and TRBJ2-2; TRBD1 agrees at 8 bases. Trimming removed 4 bases from V and 5 bases from J; junction bases left unmatched: 9. In germline, CDR1 is SGHTA, CDR2 FQGNSA. This CDR3 comprises 16 residues. CDR3 amino acids: CASSYRDRTFTGELFF. CDR3 nucleotides: TGTGCCAGCAGCTACCGGGACAGGACCTTTACCGGGGAGCTGTTTTTT.

Regarding this clonotype: This beta chain represents an off-target read in a library built for alpha chains; its size is of limited meaning. The V call is TRBV6-5, the J call TRBJ1-5; 7 bases match TRBD1. Trimming took 0 bases from V and 5 from J; bases not matched to a gene: 16. Germline CDR1 is MNHEY and CDR2 is SVGAGI. The CDR3 is 19 amino acids. The CDR3 DNA is TGTGCCAGCAGTTACTCGATCCCCCGTCTACGGACAGGTGATCAGCCCCAGCATTTT. This translates into CASSYSIPRLRTGDQPQHF.

This clonotype rates as large. This beta chain appears as a stray read in a library generated for alpha chains; its size is not informative. This sequence joins TRBV6-1 and TRBJ1-5; D possibly corresponds to TRBD1 (5 bases). CDR3 length: 13 amino acids. CDR1 MNHNS and CDR2 SASEGT come from the germline V gene. The V end was cut by 8 bases, the J end by 3 bases, with 11 bases between. CDR3 coding DNA: TGTGCCAGCCGGGACCGTTACAATCAGCCCCAGCATTTT. It translates to CASRDRYNQPQHF.

By share of the sample, this clonotype is medium-sized. This beta chain came through as a stray read in a library set up for alpha chains, and its size says little. The chain links TRBV5-6 to TRBJ2-3; D is ambiguous. This CDR3 is 12 amino acids long. Per the germline V gene, CDR1 is SGHDT and CDR2 is YYEEEE. Trimming shortened V by 6 bases and J by 0 bases, and 5 bases separated the two germline ends. Written as DNA, the CDR3 is TGTGCCAGCACACAGAGCACAGATACGCAGTATTTT. Translated, it gives CASTQSTDTQYF.

This clonotype was picked up many times. The junction departs from germline at one end; a sequencing error may be responsible. Since the library was made to target alpha chains, this beta chain is a stray read and its abundance is not meaningful. The rearrangement joins TRBV6-2 or TRBV6-3 to TRBJ1-2, with no clear D. Germline CDR1 is MNHEY and CDR2 is SVGEGT. The CDR3 length is 13 residues. DNA for the CDR3: TGTGCCAGCAGCTACTCCCTGGGCCGGGGCTACACCTTC. Encoded protein: CASSYSLGRGYTF.

Ten or more counts support this clonotype. A library made for alpha chains picked up this beta chain off target, so its size means little. V usage is TRBV7-8 and J usage is TRBJ1-6, with no clear D. CDR3 length: 16 residues. Germline CDR1 reads SGHVS; CDR2 reads FQNEAQ. Trimming took 2 bases from V and 8 from J, leaving 16 bases between them. CDR3 residues: CASSLNYVGKDSPLHF. As DNA, the CDR3 is TGTGCCAGCAGCTTAAATTACGTAGGGAAGGATTCACCCCTCCACTTT.

Of note for this clonotype: Within a library made for alpha chains, this beta chain is off target, and its count is uninformative. The rearrangement uses TRBV6-5 and TRBJ1-3; D is ambiguous. The CDR3 loop spans 13 amino acids. Germline CDR1 MNHEY, CDR2 SVGAGI. V was pared by 6 bases and J by 2 bases, with 8 bases between. CDR3 region: CASRQVAGNTIYF. As DNA, the CDR3 is TGTGCCAGCAGGCAAGTCGCTGGAAACACCATATATTTT.

A remark on this clonotype: This beta chain lies outside the target of a library built for alpha chains; its clone size means little. The J gene is TRBJ2-1, the V gene TRBV5-6, with 8 positions matching TRBD1. The CDR3 totals 18 residues. The V gene end was trimmed by 6 bases and the J gene end by 0 bases; junction bases not matched to a gene: 14. Germline CDR1 is SGHDT and CDR2 is YYEEEE. CDR3 sequence: CASTRQGKGFISYNEQFF. Written as DNA, the CDR3 is TGTGCCAGCACCCGACAGGGGAAGGGCTTTATCTCCTACAATGAGCAGTTCTTC.

Within the sample, this clonotype is medium-sized. The size of this beta chain means little, since it is a stray read in a library made for alpha chains. The chain employs TRBV7-8 and TRBJ2-5; 9 nucleotides match TRBD1. The CDR3 runs 16 residues. From germline, CDR1 is SGHVS and CDR2 FQNEAQ. V gave up 5 bases and J gave up 5 bases; unmatched junction bases: 12. CDR3 residues: CASSPGQGKVWETQYF. The CDR3 DNA is TGTGCCAGCAGCCCAGGACAGGGGAAAGTTTGGGAGACCCAGTACTTC.

Regarding this clonotype: Since the library was made to target alpha chains, this beta chain is a stray read and its abundance is not meaningful. The chain is built from TRBV5-1 and TRBJ2-7; D gene uncertain. Germline V gene data show CDR1 as SGHRS and CDR2 as YFSETQ. The ends were cut back, 0 bases at V and 3 bases at J, with 1 base in the middle. This CDR3 contains 11 residues. The CDR3 coding sequence is TGCGCCAGCAGCTTGGGCTACGAGCAGTACTTC. Translation: CASSLGYEQYF.